The following is a TCR beta chain sequence with its context. TCRdb keeps only in-frame clones here, not all; method: immunoSEQ multiplex PCR. This sample has 150,000 to 200,000 clones, with approximately 81% found just once. The sample originates from a study of blood T cell repertoires in COVID-19. Study information: The United States, Italy and Spain were the sources of the acute and convalescent COVID-19 samples.

This CDR3 has 15 residues. From germline, CDR1 is MGHRA and CDR2 YSYEKL. V shed 8 bases and J 7 bases; nucleotides not matched to a gene: 13. Seattle-derived patients entered the study during active infection and were followed longitudinally. The TCR comes from a woman aged 70-85 years with COVID-19, enrolled during active disease. The gene calls are TRBV4-1 and TRBJ1-3; 8 bases line up with TRBD1. Sequenced material: peripheral blood. In nucleotides, the CDR3 is TGCGCCAGCGCAGGGGGCTCCGCTTCGCGGAACACCATATATTTT. It encodes CASAGGSASRNTIYF.